Listed below are T cell receptor beta chains from one sample, sequenced in a study of cytotoxic CD8 clonotypes in ibrutinib-treated CLL. Sequencing used immunoSEQ multiplex PCR; TCRdb keeps in-frame clones, though not all of them. The table shows about 140,000 clones, with around 82% occurring only once. The sequenced sample was PBMCs, obtained after 36 months of ibrutinib treatment. The receptors here all came from a human donor with chronic lymphocytic leukemia. The CDR3 runs from the conserved cysteine through the conserved F or W. D genes are given only for firm matches. The size field is filled for only some rows; it gives once, few, many or a size class.

v_call	j_call	d_call	clone_size	cdr3_aa	cdr3_nt
TRBV5-5	TRBJ1-2	TRBD1	-	CASTYSGDSHLIYTF	TGTGCCAGCACCTACTCCGGGGACAGTCATCTCATCTACACCTTC
TRBV6-1	TRBJ2-7	TRBD2	-	CASLLGLAGGEQYF	TGTGCCAGCTTACTCGGACTAGCGGGAGGGGAGCAGTACTTC
TRBV4-1	TRBJ2-2	TRBD2	-	CASSQPPGLAGVNTGELFF	TGCGCCAGCAGCCAACCACCGGGACTAGCGGGAGTGAACACCGGGGAGCTGTTTTTT
TRBV9	TRBJ1-5	-	-	CASSATTGYNQPQHF	TGTGCCAGCAGCGCGACGACAGGATATAATCAGCCCCAGCATTTT
TRBV13	TRBJ1-1	TRBD1	few	CASSSGDRLANTEAFF	TGTGCCAGCAGCTCCGGGGACAGGCTGGCGAACACTGAAGCTTTCTTT
TRBV4-2	TRBJ2-1	-	-	CASSQVAGANNEQFF	TGTGCCAGCAGCCAAGTGGCGGGGGCTAACAATGAGCAGTTCTTC
TRBV5-1	TRBJ2-5	-	-	CASSLEDTRTETQYF	TGCGCCAGCAGCTTGGAGGACACTCGGACGGAGACCCAGTACTTC
TRBV5-8	TRBJ1-5	TRBD1	-	CASSLGTGSDGNQPQHF	TGTGCCAGCAGCTTGGGGACAGGGTCGGATGGCAATCAGCCCCAGCATTTT
TRBV5-1	TRBJ1-4	-	-	CASSLARATNEKLFF	TGCGCCAGCAGCTTAGCCAGGGCAACTAATGAAAAACTGTTTTTT
TRBV4-2	TRBJ1-4	-	few	CASSQDHGGGEKLFF	TGTGCCAGCAGCCAAGATCATGGGGGAGGTGAAAAACTGTTTTTT
TRBV27	TRBJ1-2	-	-	CASSQGGTRANYGYTF	TGTGCCAGCAGCCAAGGCGGGACAAGAGCTAACTATGGCTACACCTTC
TRBV18	TRBJ2-1	TRBD2	-	CASSPQGGSSYNEQFF	TGTGCCAGCTCACCACAGGGAGGGAGCTCCTACAATGAGCAGTTCTTC
TRBV4-1	TRBJ1-1	-	-	CASSPRTAREAFF	TGCGCCAGCAGCCCGAGGACAGCCCGTGAAGCTTTCTTT
TRBV18	TRBJ1-3	-	-	CASSPKNSGNTIYF	TGTGCCAGCTCACCAAAAAACTCTGGAAACACCATATATTTT
TRBV9	TRBJ2-2	-	-	CASSLDRTGELFF	TGTGCCAGCAGCCTAGACCGCACCGGGGAGCTGTTTTTT
TRBV18	TRBJ2-1	-	-	CASSEQGVYNEQFF	TGTGCCAGCTCAGAGCAAGGGGTCTACAATGAGCAGTTCTTC
TRBV19	TRBJ1-1	-	-	CASRTRRDTEAFF	TGTGCCAGCCGGACTCGAAGGGACACTGAAGCTTTCTTT
TRBV5-6	TRBJ1-2	-	few	CASSADSRYGYTF	TGTGCCAGCAGCGCGGACAGTCGCTATGGCTACACCTTC
TRBV27	TRBJ1-1	-	-	CASSWGDPNTEAFF	TGTGCCAGCAGTTGGGGGGACCCGAACACTGAAGCTTTCTTT
TRBV10-3	TRBJ1-2	-	few	CAISDSYGYTF	TGTGCCATCAGTGACAGCTATGGCTACACCTTC
TRBV5-1	TRBJ2-1	TRBD2	-	CASSHGGSTYNEQFF	TGCGCCAGCAGCCACGGGGGGTCCACCTACAATGAGCAGTTCTTC
TRBV30	TRBJ1-2	TRBD1	-	CAWTPGVGDRLGYTF	TGTGCCTGGACCCCAGGTGTAGGGGACAGGCTTGGCTACACCTTC
TRBV19	TRBJ2-7	TRBD1	-	CASSIDGTVQAYEQYF	TGTGCCAGTAGTATTGATGGGACAGTCCAAGCCTACGAGCAGTACTTC
TRBV6-1	TRBJ2-5	-	-	CASNPGEPQETQYF	TGTGCCAGCAACCCAGGGGAACCGCAAGAGACCCAGTACTTC
TRBV27	TRBJ1-5	-	-	CASSPTSVPQDQPQHF	TGTGCCAGCAGTCCGACGTCGGTACCACAAGATCAGCCCCAGCATTTT
TRBV5-1	TRBJ1-4	TRBD1	few	CASSSDRVNEKLFF	TGCGCCAGCAGCTCGGACAGGGTGAATGAAAAACTGTTTTTT
TRBV4-1	TRBJ2-5	TRBD1	-	CASSQGGGKYQETQYF	TGCGCCAGCAGCCAAGGAGGGGGCAAGTACCAAGAGACCCAGTACTTC
TRBV13	TRBJ2-1	TRBD2	-	CASSLGMRGGPSPEQFF	TGTGCCAGCAGCTTAGGTATGCGGGGGGGACCTAGCCCTGAGCAGTTCTTC
TRBV15	TRBJ2-6	TRBD1	-	CATSGDSTYSGANVLTF	TGTGCCACCAGCGGGGACAGCACCTACTCTGGGGCCAACGTCCTGACTTTC
TRBV29-1	TRBJ1-1	-	-	CSPWIQGGTEAFF	TGCTCCCCGTGGATTCAGGGTGGCACTGAAGCTTTCTTT
TRBV27	TRBJ2-3	TRBD2	-	CASSLQLAGPNTDTQYF	TGTGCCAGCAGCCTACAGCTAGCGGGGCCAAACACAGATACGCAGTATTTT
TRBV28	TRBJ1-5	TRBD1	few	CASKAGQVVQPQHF	TGTGCCAGCAAAGCCGGACAGGTGGTTCAGCCCCAGCATTTT
TRBV7-8	TRBJ2-7	-	-	CASSPKRSTYEQYF	TGTGCCAGCAGCCCCAAGCGAAGTACCTACGAGCAGTACTTC
TRBV7-3	TRBJ2-1	-	-	CASSLMSGSNEQFF	TGTGCCAGCAGCTTAATGTCAGGGAGCAATGAGCAGTTCTTC
TRBV5-6	TRBJ2-1	TRBD2	once	CASSVRLAGNEQFF	TGTGCCAGCAGCGTGAGACTAGCCGGGAATGAGCAGTTCTTC
TRBV29-1	TRBJ2-1	-	once	CSSRQVYNEQFF	TGCAGCTCAAGACAGGTCTACAATGAGCAGTTCTTC
TRBV13	TRBJ1-2	TRBD1	-	CASSLTTRRTGVHSGYTF	TGTGCCAGCAGCCTAACAACGAGGAGGACAGGGGTTCACTCTGGCTACACCTTC
TRBV10-3	TRBJ1-3	-	-	CAISRSGNTIYF	TGTGCCATCAGTCGCTCTGGAAACACCATATATTTT
TRBV27	TRBJ2-7	-	-	CASSTEWGAGAAVEYF	-
TRBV5-1	TRBJ2-2	TRBD1	-	CASGPWGQLNTGELFF	TGCGCCAGCGGACCATGGGGACAGTTGAACACCGGGGAGCTGTTTTTT
TRBV14	TRBJ1-2	-	-	CASSNSNGFSGYTF	TGTGCCAGCAGCAACAGCAACGGGTTCTCTGGCTACACCTTC
TRBV5-6	TRBJ2-1	-	-	CASSEGGTYNEQFF	TGTGCCAGCAGCGAAGGGGGAACCTACAATGAGCAGTTCTTC
TRBV30	TRBJ1-3	-	once	CAWGAAGGNTIYF	TGTGCCTGGGGGGCAGCGGGTGGAAACACCATATATTTT
TRBV5-1	TRBJ2-1	TRBD2	-	CASSPSGIGAYNEQFF	TGCGCCAGCAGCCCAAGCGGGATAGGGGCCTACAATGAGCAGTTCTTC
TRBV7-9	TRBJ1-4	TRBD1	-	CASSLRTGALNEKLFF	TGTGCCAGCAGCCTCCGGACAGGCGCCCTTAATGAAAAACTGTTTTTT
TRBV14	TRBJ2-2	TRBD2	once	CASRGSGSTGELFF	TGTGCCAGCAGGGGTAGCGGGAGCACCGGGGAGCTGTTTTTT
TRBV18	TRBJ2-7	-	once	CASSPVTGLNFYEQYF	TGTGCCAGCTCACCAGTGACTGGACTCAATTTCTACGAGCAGTACTTC
TRBV7-2	TRBJ2-1	TRBD2	-	CASRLGLAGGNEQFF	TGTGCCAGCAGATTGGGGCTAGCGGGGGGCAATGAGCAGTTCTTC
TRBV27	TRBJ2-7	-	once	CASSLSLAGEQYF	TGTGCCAGCAGTTTATCGTTGGCGGGCGAGCAGTACTTC
TRBV6-6	TRBJ2-7	-	-	CASSPARVRKGEQYF	TGTGCCAGCAGCCCCGCCCGGGTGAGGAAGGGCGAGCAGTACTTC
TRBV2	TRBJ2-5	-	few	CASKGEETQYF	TGTGCCAGCAAAGGGGAGGAGACCCAGTACTTC
TRBV7-6	TRBJ2-7	-	once	CASSEGLRQYF	TGTGCCAGCAGCGAGGGGTTGAGGCAGTACTTC
TRBV11-2	TRBJ2-7	-	once	CASSFTDGSYEQYF	TGTGCCAGCAGCTTTACGGACGGATCCTACGAGCAGTACTTC
TRBV2	TRBJ1-1	-	-	CASIADGNTEAFF	TGTGCCAGCATCGCGGACGGGAACACTGAAGCTTTCTTT
TRBV10-3	TRBJ1-3	TRBD1	-	CAISARDSLRGNTIYF	TGTGCCATCAGTGCCCGGGACAGCTTACGTGGAAACACCATATATTTT
TRBV6-1	TRBJ1-6	-	-	CASSEGAEESPLHF	TGTGCCAGCAGTGAAGGGGCAGAAGAGTCACCCCTCCACTTT
TRBV25-1	TRBJ1-1	TRBD1	once	CASSRQGGTEAFF	TGTGCCAGCAGTCGACAGGGCGGCACTGAAGCTTTCTTT
TRBV27	TRBJ1-5	-	-	CASSFRHRGNQPQHF	TGTGCCAGCAGTTTCCGGCACCGGGGCAATCAGCCCCAGCATTTT
TRBV2	TRBJ2-1	TRBD2	-	CASTLAGGLNEQFF	TGTGCCAGCACTCTAGCGGGAGGGCTCAATGAGCAGTTCTTC